Below, 23 T cell receptor beta chains from the same sample are listed, as sequenced in a study of blood T cells in healthy people across ages. Combining a sample-barcoded 5' primer with a J-beta primer mix, a second PCR ran for roughly 7 to 11 cycles. TCRdb reanalysed the 5' RACE reads using MiXCR and keeps one entry per CDR3 protein. The profile shows approximately 850,000 distinct CDR3 sequences, 58% of them singletons. Specimen: blood. The receptors derive from a man aged 30-40 years in good health.

This chain uses TRBV10-3 with TRBJ2-5, with 12 positions matching TRBD2. The assigned J gene may be wrong: the sequence end matches TRBJ2-7 better. CDR1 is ENHRY, CDR2 SYGVKD, per germline. CDR3 size: 15 residues. The CDR3: CAISDTSGRMSEQYF. The CDR3 DNA sequence: TGTGCCATCAGCGACACTAGCGGGAGGATGTCCGAGCAGTACTTC.

There are a few counts of this clonotype. V and J are TRBV12-3 or TRBV12-4 and TRBJ2-3; maybe TRBD2 (6 bases). There are 13 residues in the CDR3. Trimming took off 5 bases at V and 8 bases at J, with 14 bases between the two ends. CDR3 amino acids: CASSPAGTATQYF. The CDR3 DNA follows: TGTGCCAGCAGTCCCGCCGGGACTGCTACGCAGTATTTT.

This clonotype was seen a handful of times. This chain uses TRBV4-2 with TRBJ1-1, with D uncertain. Germline CDR1 and CDR2: LGHNA and YNFKEQ. Trimming shortened V by 1 base and J by 5 bases, and 23 bases separated the two germline ends. CDR3 size: 18 residues. CDR3 in amino acids: CASSQVIGSEILDTEAFF. CDR3 DNA sequence: TGTGCCAGCAGCCAAGTTATAGGGAGCGAGATTTTGGATACTGAAGCTTTCTTT.

The chain is built from TRBV7-2 and TRBJ2-6, with 11 positions matching TRBD1. Germline trimming cut 1 base from V and 0 bases from J; bases unmatched to any gene: 2. Germline V gene sequence: CDR1 SGHTA, CDR2 FQGNSA. The CDR3 contains 18 residues. The CDR3 loop reads CASSLVGTGGSGANVLTF. Written as DNA, the CDR3 is TGTGCCAGCAGCTTAGTCGGGACAGGGGGCTCTGGGGCCAACGTCCTGACTTTC.

V is TRBV9 and J is TRBJ2-5; D unresolved. V was shortened by 0 bases and J by 2 bases, with 8 bases between the two germline ends. The length of the CDR3 is 14 residues. Germline CDR1 and CDR2: SGDLS and YYNGEE. In nucleotides, the CDR3 is TGTGCCAGCAGCGTAGGCGGAGAACAAGAGACCCAGTACTTC. Translated: CASSVGGEQETQYF. The full variable domain, with the rest looked up from reference TRBV9 and TRBJ2-5, is DSGVTQTPKHLITATGQRVTLRCSPRSGDLSVYWYQQSLDQGLQFLIQYYNGEERAKGNILERFSAQQFPDLHSELNLSSLELGDSALYFCASSVGGEQETQYFGPGTRLLVL.

This clonotype was counted between two and nine times. The genes are TRBV20-1 and TRBJ1-6, with D hard to call. Trimming shortened V by 6 bases and J by 8 bases, and 17 bases separated the two germline ends. Germline loops: CDR1 DFQATT, CDR2 SNEGSKA (reference sequence). CDR3 size: 14 residues. CDR3 sequence: CSARSVTFDSPLHF. The CDR3 nucleotides read TGCAGTGCACGCTCTGTAACCTTTGATTCACCCCTCCACTTT.

This sequence joins TRBV5-6 and TRBJ2-5, with D maybe TRBD2 (6 bases). The V and J ends lost 4 bases and 11 bases respectively, with 24 bases between them. The length of the CDR3 is 15 residues. The germline gives CDR1 SGHDT, CDR2 YYEEEE. As DNA, the CDR3 is TGTGCCAGCAGCGTTGGGCGGGAAAAGGGGAATGAGCAGTACTTC. Translation gives CASSVGREKGNEQYF.

CDR3 in amino acids: CASKKVNEKLFF. CDR3 sequence (DNA): TGTGCCAGCAAGAAAGTGAACGAAAAACTGTTTTTT. This chain connects TRBV25-1 to TRBJ1-4; no definite D call. Trimming took 7 bases from V and 8 from J, leaving 11 bases between them. The V gene's germline CDR1 is MGHDK and CDR2 SYGVNS. The CDR3 loop spans 12 amino acids.

For this clonotype: At one boundary the junction diverges from the germline segment, which might be a read error. J is TRBJ2-5 and V is TRBV7-7; D is uncertain. CDR3 length: 15 residues. Looked up from germline, CDR1 is SSHAT and CDR2 is FNYEAQ (reference sequence). CDR3 in amino acids: CASSLVWGQQETQYF. The CDR3 nucleotides are TGTGCTAGCAGCTTAGTTTGGGGTCAGCAAGAGACCCAGTACTTC. Full variable domain (remainder filled in from reference TRBV7-7 and TRBJ2-5): GAGVSQSPRYKVTKRGQDVTLRCDPISSHATLYWYQQALGQGPEFLTYFNYEAQPDKSGLPSDRFSAERPEGSISTLTIQRTEQRDSAMYRCASSLVWGQQETQYFGPGTRLLVL.

The rearrangement links TRBV29-1 to TRBJ2-4; 10 nucleotides line up with TRBD2. CDR3 length: 14 residues. Trimming took 0 bases from V and 14 from J; bases not matched to a gene: 10. Germline CDR1 is SQVTM and CDR2 is ANQGSEA. The CDR3 coding sequence is TGCAGCGTTGAAGATGACCAAGGCGGACTAGCGGAGTACTTC. Amino acids: CSVEDDQGGLAEYF.

This clonotype was counted a few times. J is TRBJ1-2 and V is TRBV4-2, with D possibly TRBD1 on 6 matching bases. Germline assignment: CDR1 LGHNA and CDR2 YNFKEQ. V shed 0 bases and J shed 2 bases, with 19 bases lying between them. This CDR3 contains 18 residues. The chain's CDR3 is CASSQDQGAGALNYGYTF. The CDR3 nucleotides are TGTGCCAGCAGCCAAGATCAGGGTGCAGGGGCCCTCAACTATGGCTACACCTTC.

V gene TRBV29-1 combines with J gene TRBJ2-7; D possibly corresponds to TRBD1 (5 bases). Trimming stripped 3 bases from V and 5 bases from J, with 14 bases between. The CDR3 has 13 amino acids. CDR1 is SQVTM, CDR2 ANQGSEA, per germline. The CDR3 DNA reads TGCAGCGTTGATATCGTAGGGGTCAACGAGCAGTACTTC. Its protein is CSVDIVGVNEQYF.

This clonotype was counted at least ten times. The rearrangement uses TRBV11-2 and TRBJ2-5, with D maybe TRBD2 (7 bases). The V and J ends lost 5 bases and 5 bases respectively, with 21 bases between them. Germline-derived CDR1 and CDR2 are SGHAT and FQNNGV. The CDR3 runs to 16 residues. The CDR3 sequence: CASSPAGTIGGETQYF. The CDR3 DNA reads as TGTGCCAGCAGCCCAGCGGGGACAATCGGCGGGGAGACCCAGTACTTC.

The chain is built from TRBV9 and TRBJ2-3; D is unclear. Trimming took off 4 bases at V and 4 bases at J, with 16 bases between the two ends. The CDR3 loop spans 15 amino acids. Germline V gene lookup returns CDR1 SGDLS and CDR2 YYNGEE. CDR3 DNA: TGTGCCAGCAGCCCCAGGCCCCGGGCGGCAGATACGCAGTATTTT. This codes for CASSPRPRAADTQYF. The complete variable domain, with remaining parts taken from reference TRBV9 and TRBJ2-3, reads DSGVTQTPKHLITATGQRVTLRCSPRSGDLSVYWYQQSLDQGLQFLIQYYNGEERAKGNILERFSAQQFPDLHSELNLSSLELGDSALYFCASSPRPRAADTQYFGPGTRLTVL.

This clonotype was detected many times. J is TRBJ2-7 and V is TRBV12-3 or TRBV12-4; unclear D gene. CDR3 length: 11 amino acids. The V gene lost 3 bases and the J gene lost 3 bases, with 3 bases spanning the gap. This chain's CDR3 is CASSFDYEQYF. In DNA, the CDR3 is TGTGCCAGCAGTTTCGACTACGAGCAGTACTTC.

The chain has TRBV28 and TRBJ2-7, with no clear D. Germline CDR1 MDHEN, CDR2 SYDVKM. V lost 4 bases and J 3 bases, leaving 7 bases between the germline ends. The CDR3 spans 12 residues. The CDR3: CASSSVSYEQYF. The CDR3 region has the DNA TGTGCCAGCAGTTCGGTCAGCTACGAGCAGTACTTC.

A few counts support this clonotype. The rearrangement joins TRBV6-5 to TRBJ2-2; 10 bases agree with TRBD2. CDR1 is MNHEY, CDR2 SVGAGI, per germline. This CDR3 spans 17 amino acids. Trimming cost V 2 bases and J 4 bases; bases outside gene matches: 7. The CDR3 nucleotides are TGTGCCAGCAGTTACCCTAGCGGGGGTCGTTTCACCGGGGAGCTGTTTTTT. This gives the protein CASSYPSGGRFTGELFF.

This clonotype came up many times. This chain joins TRBV6-5 and TRBJ2-7, with 7 bases aligning to TRBD1. CDR3 length: 15 residues. The V segment lost 6 bases and the J segment 0 bases; nucleotides outside the gene matches: 8. Looked up from germline, CDR1 is MNHEY and CDR2 is SVGAGI. The CDR3 DNA follows: TGTGCCAGCAGGCTCGAGGGGGCCAGCTCCTACGAGCAGTACTTC. Protein product: CASRLEGASSYEQYF.

This chain connects TRBV29-1 to TRBJ1-2; 8 positions match TRBD1. With V trimmed by 0 bases and J by 1 base, 7 bases remained unmatched. This CDR3 comprises 16 residues. Per the germline V gene, CDR1 is SQVTM and CDR2 is ANQGSEA. The CDR3 bases are TGCAGCGTTGAAGATGTGGACAGGGATTTTAACTATGGCTACACCTTC. Amino acids: CSVEDVDRDFNYGYTF.

The chain is built from TRBV9 and TRBJ1-1; D is ambiguous. CDR3 size: 15 residues. CDR1 is SGDLS, CDR2 YYNGEE, per germline. V dropped 0 bases and J dropped 1 base, with 10 bases sitting between them. In DNA, the CDR3 is TGTGCCAGCAGCGTAGGGAATCTTCGGAACACTGAAGCTTTCTTT. Amino acids: CASSVGNLRNTEAFF.

V gene TRBV20-1 combines with J gene TRBJ2-3, with D perhaps being TRBD1 or TRBD2 (6 bases each). Trimming shortened V by 5 bases and J by 7 bases, and 19 bases separated the two germline ends. Germline V gene lookup returns CDR1 DFQATT and CDR2 SNEGSKA (reference sequence). CDR3 length: 14 residues. CDR3 in amino acids: CSAPGGAGWNTQYF. The CDR3 nucleotides are TGCAGTGCTCCCGGGGGCGCCGGGTGGAATACGCAGTATTTT.

A few counts support this clonotype. The chain links TRBV18 to TRBJ2-1, with D possibly being TRBD2 (6 bases). The V gene's germline CDR1 is KGHSH and CDR2 LQKENI. Trimming removed 4 bases from V and 4 bases from J, with 11 bases in between. The CDR3 sequence is 14 residues long. CDR3 coding DNA: TGTGCCAGCTCACAGTCCGGGAGATACAATGAGCAGTTCTTC. This sequence encodes CASSQSGRYNEQFF.

The chain recombines TRBV12-3 or TRBV12-4 with TRBJ2-3; 12 bases map to TRBD2. The CDR3 runs to 16 residues. The junction had 6 bases not matched to a gene; V was cut back by 2 bases and J by 6 bases. CDR3 amino acids: CASSLKFGLAGDTQYF. For the CDR3, the DNA is TGTGCCAGCAGTTTAAAGTTTGGACTAGCGGGGGATACGCAGTATTTT.